The 24 T cell receptor beta chains below come from one sample, sequenced in a study of T cells in tuberculosis. Thawed, overnight-rested PBMC were stained with GMM-loaded CD1B tetramer, viability dye and anti-CD3, then sorted. CD1B tetramers were loaded with Rhodococcus equi-derived C32 glucose monomycolate. The table came from immunoSEQ multiplex PCR; TCRdb's copy has only in-frame clones and leaves some out. The sample has more than 70,000 clones; approximately 90% are singletons. Input material: CD1b-GMM tetramer-negative cells sorted from PBMCs. These receptors all come from an adult woman with latent tuberculosis.

This chain joins TRBV7-3 and TRBJ2-2; 10 bases are shared with TRBD1. This CDR3 is 15 amino acids long. Trimming took 5 bases from V and 4 from J; bases not matched to a gene: 4. Germline V lookup: CDR1 SGHTA, CDR2 FQGTGA. The CDR3 DNA reads as TGTGCCAGCAGCACGACAGGGGGCGGCACCGGGGAGCTGTTTTTT. Protein product: CASSTTGGGTGELFF.

The chain joins TRBV5-4 to TRBJ1-4; 11 bases agree with TRBD1. Trimming removed 3 bases from V and 8 bases from J; junction bases left unmatched: 9. In germline, CDR1 is SGHNT, CDR2 YYREEE (reference sequence). CDR3 length: 16 amino acids. The CDR3, as DNA: TGTGCCAGCAGCTGGACAGGGGGCCCGACAGTAGAAAAACTGTTTTTT. Translated, it gives CASSWTGGPTVEKLFF.

The rearrangement links TRBV29-1 to TRBJ2-5; 8 bases line up with TRBD1. The germline V gene has CDR1 SQVTM and CDR2 ANQGSEA. Trimming at V came to 3 bases and at J to 4 bases, leaving 10 bases not matched to a gene. The CDR3 is made up of 15 amino acids. CDR3 sequence: CSVEVVSGGRETQYF. The CDR3 nucleotides read TGCAGCGTTGAGGTTGTGTCAGGGGGCAGAGAGACCCAGTACTTC. Full variable domain (missing parts from reference TRBV29-1 and TRBJ2-5): SAVISQKPSRDICQRGTSLTIQCQVDSQVTMMFWYRQQPGQSLTLIATANQGSEATYESGFVIDKFPISRPNLTFSTLTVSNMSPEDSSIYLCSVEVVSGGRETQYFGPGTRLLVL.

V is TRBV7-2 and J is TRBJ2-1; TRBD2 aligns across 14 bases. Germline CDR1 and CDR2: SGHTA and FQGNSA. V shed 7 bases, J shed 7 bases, and the junction held 9 bases outside the gene matches. The CDR3 spans 16 residues. As DNA, the CDR3 is TGTGCCAGCACCGCTGGAGGGACTAGCGGGGGAAATGAGCAGTTCTTC. Translating gives CASTAGGTSGGNEQFF.

The V gene is TRBV9, the J gene TRBJ1-1; TRBD1 agrees at 12 bases. CDR1 is SGDLS, CDR2 YYNGEE, per germline. The CDR3 is 14 residues long. With 4 bases clipped from V and 7 bases from J, the junction kept 5 bases outside the gene matches. DNA of the CDR3: TGTGCCAGCAGCCCGGGACAGGGGGCTGGTGAAGCTTTCTTT. This codes for CASSPGQGAGEAFF.

This clone was found once. V usage is TRBV4-2 and J usage is TRBJ1-5; D is perhaps TRBD1 (5 bases). CDR1 is LGHNA and CDR2 is YNFKEQ in the germline V gene. The CDR3 covers 18 residues. The V end lost 1 base, the J end lost 1 base, and 17 bases lay between the germline ends. CDR3 sequence (DNA): TGTGCCAGCAGCCAAGTCCAGGGACTTTGGGGAAGCAATCAGCCCCAGCATTTT. This gives the protein CASSQVQGLWGSNQPQHF.

The genes are TRBV11-2 and TRBJ1-2; 9 bases agree with TRBD1. The length of the CDR3 is 17 residues. The trim removed 4 bases at V and 8 bases at J, leaving 17 bases unmatched. Germline V gene data show CDR1 as SGHAT and CDR2 as FQNNGV. The CDR3: CASSSTNWPGQGSGYTF. The CDR3 DNA reads TGTGCCAGCAGCTCCACTAACTGGCCGGGACAGGGATCGGGCTACACCTTC.

In its sample, this clone was seen a few times. Other nucleotide sequences in the sample specify the same CDR3. The chain has TRBV27 and TRBJ2-7; D not resolved. Per the germline V gene, CDR1 is MNHEY and CDR2 is SMNVEV (reference sequence). Trimming took 7 bases from V and 3 from J, leaving 16 bases between them. The CDR3 sequence is 14 residues long. CDR3 bases: TGTGCCAGCACCCAAGGCAGGTCGTTCTACGAGCAGTACTTC. Translated: CASTQGRSFYEQYF.

The chain carries TRBV28 and TRBJ1-4; D possibly corresponds to TRBD1 (6 bases). The germline CDR1 and CDR2 sequences are MDHEN and SYDVKM. Between the trimmed V and J ends, which lost 7 bases and 11 bases, there was a span of 17 bases. The CDR3 runs 13 residues. For the CDR3, the DNA is TGTGCCAGCATTACAGGGCGAGTCGGGAAACTGTTTTTT. Protein sequence: CASITGRVGKLFF. The full variable domain, completed using reference TRBV28 and TRBJ1-4, is DVKVTQSSRYLVKRTGEKVFLECVQDMDHENMFWYRQDPGLGLRLIYFSYDVKMKEKGDIPEGYSVSREKKERFSLILESASTNQTSMYLCASITGRVGKLFFGSGTQLSVL.

The V gene is TRBV6-5, the J gene TRBJ1-2; D is ambiguous. Germline V CDR1 and CDR2: MNHEY, SVGAGI. V was clipped by 7 bases and J by 4 bases, with 10 bases between them. The CDR3 is 12 residues long. The CDR3 loop is CASTGLGYGYTF. The CDR3, as DNA: TGTGCCAGCACTGGACTGGGCTATGGCTACACCTTC.

Here the CDR3 DNA reads TGTGCCAGCAGCTCGGGACAGGCCCCCGGGGAGCTGTTTTTT. Protein: CASSSGQAPGELFF. The genes are TRBV7-2 and TRBJ2-2; 8 nucleotides match TRBD1. The V gene's germline CDR1 is SGHTA and CDR2 FQGNSA. The length of the CDR3 is 14 residues. V gave up 4 bases and J gave up 6 bases; unmatched junction bases: 4.

The chain combines TRBV10-3 with TRBJ1-3; 7 positions match TRBD1. V lost 2 bases to trimming and J lost 0 bases; unmatched junction nucleotides: 4. The CDR3 has 16 amino acids. Germline assignment: CDR1 ENHRY and CDR2 SYGVKD. CDR3 region: CAISEDRDPSGNTIYF. CDR3 DNA: TGTGCCATCAGTGAGGACAGGGACCCCTCTGGAAACACCATATATTTT.

This sequence joins TRBV30 and TRBJ1-1; a weak D match, TRBD1 (6 bases). Germline assignment: CDR1 GTSNPN and CDR2 SVGIG (reference sequence). The CDR3 is 13 residues long. V lost 4 bases and J lost 1, with 10 bases in between. CDR3 loop: CAWNRERNTEAFF. The CDR3 DNA reads TGTGCCTGGAACAGGGAGAGGAACACTGAAGCTTTCTTT.

The V and J genes are TRBV19 and TRBJ1-1, with D possibly TRBD1 on 5 matching bases. The germline V gene has CDR1 LNHDA and CDR2 SQIVND (reference sequence). Deletions cut 9 bases from V and 0 bases from J, with 14 bases between. The CDR3 loop spans 14 amino acids. The CDR3: CASKREGMNTEAFF. DNA of the CDR3: TGTGCCAGCAAAAGGGAGGGGATGAACACTGAAGCTTTCTTT.

This clone was recorded once. The V gene is TRBV6-5, the J gene TRBJ1-4; D is uncertain. The CDR3 has 14 residues. The V end was cut by 10 bases, the J end by 0 bases, with 12 bases between. CDR1 and CDR2 from the germline V gene are MNHEY and SVGAGI. The CDR3 protein is CATRGSATNEKLFF. The DNA for the CDR3 is TGTGCCACTCGGGGTAGCGCAACTAATGAAAAACTGTTTTTT.

The chain carries TRBV29-1 and TRBJ2-4; a weak D match, TRBD2 (5 bases). The V gene's germline CDR1 is SQVTM and CDR2 ANQGSEA. Trimming cost V 6 bases and J 12 bases, with 21 bases left between them. CDR3 length equals 13 residues. The CDR3 nucleotides are TGCAGCGTCGCACAACTAGGTGGCACAGATCAGTACTTC. This encodes CSVAQLGGTDQYF. Full variable domain (missing parts from reference TRBV29-1 and TRBJ2-4): SAVISQKPSRDICQRGTSLTIQCQVDSQVTMMFWYRQQPGQSLTLIATANQGSEATYESGFVIDKFPISRPNLTFSTLTVSNMSPEDSSIYLCSVAQLGGTDQYFGAGTRLSVL.

The V and J genes are TRBV29-1 and TRBJ2-1; the match to TRBD1 covers 7 bases. The germline V gene has CDR1 SQVTM and CDR2 ANQGSEA. Trimming at V came to 7 bases and at J to 4 bases, leaving 7 bases not matched to a gene. The CDR3 is made up of 13 amino acids. The DNA for the CDR3 is TGCAGCGGGAACAGGGGAGCGTACAATGAGCAGTTCTTC. It translates to CSGNRGAYNEQFF.

The V call is TRBV13, the J call TRBJ2-3; 9 nucleotides match TRBD2. CDR1 is PRHDT and CDR2 is FYEKMQ in the germline V gene (reference sequence). The CDR3 spans 16 residues. The J segment lost 5 bases and the V segment lost 4 bases, leaving 10 bases of the junction unmatched. The CDR3 region has the DNA TGTGCCAGCAGCTGGACGGCGGGGGGGGCGCAAGATACGCAGTATTTT. This gives the protein CASSWTAGGAQDTQYF.

Only a few counts were recorded for this clone. The rearrangement joins TRBV6-6 to TRBJ1-4; 7 bases match TRBD1. The germline V gene encodes CDR1 MNHNY and CDR2 SVGAGI (reference sequence). Losses at the gene ends were 5 bases for V and 5 bases for J; bases not matched to a gene: 5. CDR3 length: 14 amino acids. CDR3 DNA sequence: TGTGCCAGCAGTCCCGGGACAGAGAATGAAAAACTGTTTTTT. It specifies CASSPGTENEKLFF.

In DNA form, the CDR3 reads TGTGCCAGCAGCCTCAGGGGGAACACTGAAGCTTTCTTT. This translates into CASSLRGNTEAFF. This chain links TRBV6-1 with TRBJ1-1; possibly TRBD1 for D (6 bases). Germline-derived CDR1 and CDR2 are MNHNS and SASEGT. Deletions cut 6 bases from V and 1 base from J, with 9 bases between. The CDR3 spans 13 residues.

The rearrangement uses TRBV10-2 and TRBJ2-1; 11 bases line up with TRBD2. This CDR3 has 15 residues. CDR1 WSHSY and CDR2 SAAADI come from the germline V gene. Trimming took 4 bases from V and 2 from J; bases not matched to a gene: 1. Here the CDR3 DNA reads TGCGCCAGCAGTGGTAGCGGGGGGGCCTACAATGAGCAGTTCTTC. Translation: CASSGSGGAYNEQFF.

The CDR3 coding sequence is TGCGCCAGCAGCCAAGTTGGTACAGGGGTTGGTGGCTACACCTTC. This gives the protein CASSQVGTGVGGYTF. The gene calls are TRBV4-3 and TRBJ1-2, with 7 positions matching TRBD1. V lost 1 base and J lost 7; bases outside the gene matches: 9. Germline-derived CDR1 and CDR2 are LGHNA and YSLEER. This CDR3 is 15 amino acids long.

The chain joins TRBV29-1 to TRBJ1-2; TRBD1 matches at 9 bases. The CDR3 is 16 amino acids. The germline V gene has CDR1 SQVTM and CDR2 ANQGSEA. Unmatched junction bases numbered 11, after V lost 0 bases and J lost 6 bases. CDR3 nucleotide sequence: TGCAGCGTTGAAGATCAGCGGACAGGGGAATCCCATGGCTACACCTTC. Protein: CSVEDQRTGESHGYTF.

The chain recombines TRBV29-1 with TRBJ2-2; D is possibly TRBD2 (5 bases). Trimming left V 7 bases short and J 1 base short, with 13 bases between. Looked up from germline, CDR1 is SQVTM and CDR2 is ANQGSEA. The CDR3 extends over 14 amino acids. The CDR3 spells CSAMIGLNTGELFF. CDR3 in DNA: TGCAGCGCCATGATAGGACTGAACACCGGGGAGCTGTTTTTT.